This TCR beta chain was profiled in a study of blood T cell repertoires in COVID-19. About the research overall: Collection of acute and convalescent COVID-19 samples took place in the United States, Italy and Spain. Sample material is recorded as cDNA or gDNA derived from T cells, B-cell-depleted T cells, or PBMCs.

This CDR3 has 16 residues. Germline CDR1 is SGHDT and CDR2 is YYEEEE. The V segment lost 4 bases and the J segment 7 bases; nucleotides outside the gene matches: 12. Participant-given clinical history determined each cohort assignment. TCRdb's copy holds only in-frame clones and misses some; the assay was immunoSEQ multiplex PCR. This table holds 95,000 to 150,000 clones, around 83% found once. The V call is TRBV5-6, the J call TRBJ2-2; 8 positions match TRBD2. This receptor was taken from a woman aged 30 to 39 who had recovered from COVID-19. Sequencing input: PBMCs or T cells enriched from blood (not recorded which). The CDR3 is CASSDVPGLVGGELFF. CDR3 in DNA: TGTGCCAGCAGCGATGTACCGGGACTAGTGGGCGGGGAGCTGTTTTTT.